This TCR beta chain was profiled in a study of T-cell reconstitution after alpha-beta-depleted transplantation in children (dated by TCRdb to about 2016). Broadly, across the study: T-cell immune reconstitution after TCRalphabeta/CD19-depleted allogeneic hematopoietic cell transplantation in children was quantitatively tracked in the study by means of TCR repertoire profiling.

CDR1 is given as LGHDT and CDR2 as YNNKEL, both from the germline V gene (reference sequence). V ends up 3 bases short and J 5 bases short, with an unmatched junction base count of 5. Inclusive of the bounding cysteine and phenylalanine, the CDR3 is 16 residues long. This entry keeps only the CDR3 DNA: 48 bases, framed from base 1. To note about this clonotype: Its cognate antigen has yet to be identified. Within one base of it there is no much larger clone, and no base qualities were kept.

The library was produced with PCR. For sequencing, an Illumina HiSeq 2500 was employed. TCR libraries were prepared with molecular barcoding, using unique molecular identifiers to normalize TCRbeta repertoire quantification. Through fastp at Q25 and MiXCR, TCRdb rebuilt clones from the public reads, retaining in-frame beta chains. Identical CDR3 protein sequences are pooled into one entry, listed with their most common genes and DNA. A total of about 640,000 distinct CDR3 sequences appear in this sample, approximately 15% of them only once. About 1.1% of the sample comes from the top ten. The rearrangement combines TRBV3-1 with TRBJ2-1; TRBD2 fits 12 bases in the junction. Here the sequenced sample was PBMCs from the stem cell graft donor, taken from the stem cell graft. The sequence came from a human donor who donated a stem cell graft to a child with acute myeloid leukemia. The DNA sequence is TGTGCCAGCAGCCATCGGACTAGCGGGGTCAACAATGAGCAGTTCTTC. Translated, it reads CASSHRTSGVNNEQFF.